This TCR beta chain was identified during a study of cytomegalovirus exposure and HLA in healthy donors. Both 60 Vbeta primers and 13 Jbeta primers went into the PCR. Sequencing was performed with immunoSEQ multiplex PCR; in TCRdb, only in-frame clones are kept and a portion is missing. Of 60,000 or so clones detected, over 75% appear once; the ten largest clones hold around 11%. Study-level findings and limits: Within an earlier analysis, most TCR beta V segments proved productive either about 87% or about 30% of the time. Rare sequences made up most TCRs, while some public TCRs were found in many donors. Later analysis revealed greater clonal expansion in HLA-associated TCR beta chains than in equally common others. The study flagged some 180 TCR beta chains as cytomegalovirus-associated.

CDR3 length: 13 amino acids. The V gene lost 2 bases and the J gene lost 3 bases, with 9 bases spanning the gap. CDR1 SGHRS and CDR2 YFSETQ come from the germline V gene. As regards this clone: What it binds is not known.

V and J are TRBV5-1 and TRBJ2-7; D might be TRBD2 (6 bases). The source is a female donor in good health and CMV-seronegative. Sequenced material: PBMCs. The CDR3 here is CASSFGRDYEQYF. The DNA for the CDR3 is TGCGCCAGCAGCTTTGGGCGGGACTACGAGCAGTACTTC.